One sample yielded the 25 T cell receptor beta chains listed below, sequenced in a study of CXCR3-negative and CXCR3-positive naive CD8 T cells. Findings and limits, study-wide: Against CXCR3-negative naive cells, CXCR3-positive naive cells showed more hydrophobic TRB CDR3s.

Their recognized antigens are unknown. UMI-tagged TRB cDNA libraries were built via 5' RACE. No DNA is given; TCRdb re-called the 5' RACE reads and lists each CDR3 protein once. The data include roughly 110,000 distinct CDR3 sequences; the top ten clones carry about 0.34%. Material: naive CXCR3+ CD8+ T cells from blood. Subset meaning: CD45RO-CCR7+CD27+CD95- naive CD8+ T cells expressing CXCR3 (TNR3+). The receptors derive from a human donor in good health. Some clones in this sample may be carry-over from other donors' samples.

This chain uses TRBV29-1 with TRBJ1-1; TCRdb lists TRBD1, though no DNA is available to test this call. The CDR3 covers 12 residues. Germline assignment: CDR1 SQVTM and CDR2 ANQGSEA. The CDR3 sequence is CSAEMGDTEAFF.

The chain links TRBV7-9 to TRBJ2-1; the TCRdb D gene call, TRBD2, has no DNA to confirm it. Germline assignment: CDR1 SEHNR and CDR2 FQNEAQ (reference sequence). CDR3 length equals 14 residues. CDR3 residues: CASSSLAGVAEQFF.

The chain joins TRBV7-8 to TRBJ2-1; as DNA is missing, the TRBD1 call by TCRdb cannot be tested. There are 18 residues in the CDR3. The germline CDR1 and CDR2 sequences are SGHVS and FQNEAQ. This CDR3 reads CASSLQFGQGPYYNEQFF.

V gene TRBV27 combines with J gene TRBJ2-1; TCRdb selects TRBD2, and the lack of DNA leaves this call unchecked. This CDR3 comprises 17 residues. Germline CDR1 MNHEY, CDR2 SMNVEV (reference sequence). This CDR3 reads CASSLGLAGSSYNEQFF.

The chain has TRBV7-2 and TRBJ2-3; TCRdb picks TRBD1, but there is no DNA to check that call. The CDR3 spans 13 residues. Germline V gene sequence: CDR1 SGHTA, CDR2 FQGNSA. This chain's CDR3 is CASSLLDRDTQYF.

This rearrangement joins TRBV7-2 to TRBJ2-7; the D gene TCRdb calls, TRBD1, cannot be checked with no DNA. Germline V gene data show CDR1 as SGHTA and CDR2 as FQGNSA. The CDR3 extends over 14 amino acids. CDR3: CASGLGQGHYEQYF.

The chain has TRBV6-5 and TRBJ2-1; the D call from TCRdb, TRBD1, cannot be confirmed without DNA. This CDR3 contains 16 residues. CDR1 MNHEY and CDR2 SVGAGI come from the germline V gene. CDR3: CASSYSTGGDYNEQFF.

The V gene is TRBV12-3 or TRBV12-4, the J gene TRBJ1-1; TCRdb selects TRBD1, and the lack of DNA leaves this call unchecked. This CDR3 spans 14 amino acids. This CDR3 reads CASSQDPGVPEAFF.

This chain joins TRBV7-9 and TRBJ2-1; the D call of TRBD1 rests on TCRdb alone, since no DNA is present to check it. The CDR3 has 13 residues. In germline, CDR1 is SEHNR, CDR2 FQNEAQ (reference sequence). CDR3 region: CASRWQGADEQFF.

The CDR3 sequence is CASRPGTGGLNEQFF. V is TRBV12-3 or TRBV12-4 and J is TRBJ2-1; the TRBD1 assignment by TCRdb is unverifiable without DNA. The CDR3 totals 15 residues.

The chain employs TRBV29-1 and TRBJ2-7; TCRdb reports TRBD2, a call that lacks DNA to check it against. The CDR3 totals 16 residues. Germline V gene data show CDR1 as SQVTM and CDR2 as ANQGSEA. The chain's CDR3 is CSVGGPSGDTVGEQYF.

This sequence joins TRBV20-1 and TRBJ2-7; lacking DNA, the TRBD1 call made by TCRdb goes unchecked. Germline CDR1 and CDR2: DFQATT and SNEGSKA (reference sequence). The CDR3 spans 16 residues. CDR3 sequence: CSAMGLGQEHSYEQYF.

V and J are TRBV19 and TRBJ2-4; the D gene TCRdb calls, TRBD2, cannot be checked with no DNA. The CDR3 has 16 residues. Germline CDR1 is LNHDA and CDR2 is SQIVND (reference sequence). The CDR3: CASSMRAGGSKNIQYF. Using reference TRBV19 and TRBJ2-4 for the parts outside the CDR3, the full variable domain is DGGITQSPKYLFRKEGQNVTLSCEQNLNHDAMYWYRQDPGQGLRLIYYSQIVNDFQKGDIAEGYSVSREKKESFPLTVTSAQKNPTAFYLCASSMRAGGSKNIQYFGAGTRLSVL.

The chain is built from TRBV29-1 and TRBJ2-5; TCRdb's D call, TRBD2, is unchecked because there is no DNA. Per germline, CDR1 SQVTM and CDR2 ANQGSEA. The CDR3 has 17 amino acids. CDR3 amino acids: CSGGPGLAGERIETQYF.

The rearrangement joins TRBV15 to TRBJ1-1; the D gene TCRdb calls, TRBD1, cannot be checked with no DNA. This CDR3 spans 14 amino acids. The germline CDR1 and CDR2 sequences are LNHNV and YYDKDF (reference sequence). CDR3 region: CATSDQGFAPEAFF.

The chain recombines TRBV6-6 with TRBJ2-5; TCRdb reports TRBD1, a call that lacks DNA to check it against. Germline values: CDR1 MNHNY, CDR2 SVGAGI (reference sequence). This CDR3 has 20 residues. The CDR3 protein is CASSYQYSGTETGDQETQYF.

The V call is TRBV7-9, the J call TRBJ2-1; TCRdb proposes TRBD1, but this gene call is untestable without DNA. The CDR3 spans 16 residues. CDR1 and CDR2 (germline): SEHNR, FQNEAQ (reference sequence). CDR3 amino acids: CASSSLTTNSYNEQFF.

The gene calls are TRBV7-2 and TRBJ2-4; checking the TCRdb D call of TRBD2 is not possible without DNA. Looked up from germline, CDR1 is SGHTA and CDR2 is FQGNSA. The CDR3 consists of 19 residues. The CDR3 loop reads CASSQEEGGGASAKNIQYF.

The chain is built from TRBV21-1 and TRBJ2-1; TCRdb calls TRBD2, which cannot be checked without DNA. TRBV21-1 is listed as a pseudogene. CDR3 size: 15 residues. CDR3 amino acids: CASSKIGGRANEQFF.

The chain has TRBV19 and TRBJ2-1; TCRdb indicates TRBD1, and absent DNA this call remains unverified. The CDR3 runs 14 residues. Germline CDR1 LNHDA, CDR2 SQIVND (reference sequence). CDR3 residues: CASSMVGQYNEQFF.

The genes are TRBV7-3 and TRBJ2-7; TCRdb reports TRBD2, a call that lacks DNA to check it against. The CDR3 runs to 15 residues. Per the germline V gene, CDR1 is SGHTA and CDR2 is FQGTGA. The CDR3 here is CASSLTSAGAGEQYF.

This chain joins TRBV20-1 and TRBJ2-3; TCRdb reports TRBD2, a call that lacks DNA to check it against. The CDR3 covers 21 residues. Germline CDR1 reads DFQATT; CDR2 reads SNEGSKA (reference sequence). The CDR3 spells CSASQTPLASGGPDRTDTQYF.

The rearrangement uses TRBV20-1 and TRBJ2-1; the D gene TCRdb calls, TRBD2, cannot be checked with no DNA. CDR3 size: 16 residues. Germline CDR1 DFQATT, CDR2 SNEGSKA (reference sequence). CDR3 residues: CSARLGTSGRIDEQFF.

This chain connects TRBV4-3 to TRBJ1-1; the D call from TCRdb, TRBD1, cannot be confirmed without DNA. The CDR3 length is 15 residues. Germline loops: CDR1 LGHNA, CDR2 YSLEER. The CDR3 protein is CASSRGSNRNTEAFF.

This chain uses TRBV12-3 or TRBV12-4 with TRBJ2-7; absent DNA, TCRdb's TRBD1 call cannot be checked. This CDR3 contains 14 residues. The CDR3: CASSPGQDSYEQYF.